This is a list of T cell receptor beta chains from one sample in a study of blood T cell repertoires in COVID-19. TCRdb's table, derived via immunoSEQ multiplex PCR, lists solely in-frame clones and lacks some. The sample carries 190,000 or so clones, more than 75% recorded once. What was sequenced was peripheral blood. Every receptor here comes from a man aged 40-49 years with active or convalescent COVID-19. CDR3s leave out the opening cysteine and the closing phenylalanine or tryptophan. D genes are given only for firm matches.

CDR3,D,J,V
ASSGQGAYSPLH,TRBD1,TRBJ1-6,TRBV6-4
ASSPLGGQGTKNIQY,TRBD1,TRBJ2-4,TRBV18
ASSKDRGLYEQY,TRBD1,TRBJ2-7,TRBV28
ASSRQGGDSPLH,TRBD1,TRBJ1-6,TRBV7-3
ASGSLVAVGETQY,NA,TRBJ2-5,TRBV7-8
ASTDRGLGEAF,TRBD1,TRBJ1-1,TRBV19
SVENSGGLGPYEQY,TRBD1,TRBJ2-7,TRBV29-1
ASSNLGGNQPQH,NA,TRBJ1-5,TRBV27
ATGQGLGSYNSPLH,TRBD1,TRBJ1-6,TRBV6-6
ASSLDNGNTIY,NA,TRBJ1-3,TRBV7-2
AYRTSGRYEQY,TRBD2,TRBJ2-7,TRBV30
ASRKQTGGSSPLH,TRBD1,TRBJ1-6,TRBV6-6
ASSLGLHAGTEAF,NA,TRBJ1-1,TRBV5-5
ASSLATGTGSYEQY,TRBD1,TRBJ2-7,TRBV7-9
ASSETGRTEAF,NA,TRBJ1-1,TRBV12-3/TRBV12-4
ASSEASSDQETQY,NA,TRBJ2-5,TRBV6-1
ASSKTQGYEQY,NA,TRBJ2-7,TRBV19
ASSLGLAGGPTDTQY,TRBD2,TRBJ2-3,TRBV18
ASSIRPWGDGVPDTQY,NA,TRBJ2-3,TRBV27
ASSPAAATSTDTQY,NA,TRBJ2-3,TRBV18
ASSLGTANTEAF,TRBD1,TRBJ1-1,TRBV18
ASSVSGTEPYNSPLH,TRBD1,TRBJ1-6,TRBV7-2
ATSRDPRYEQY,NA,TRBJ2-7,TRBV15
ASSLAMGQRNYEQY,TRBD1,TRBJ2-7,TRBV7-9
ASSLSGGAYQPQH,NA,TRBJ1-5,TRBV28
ASSSGQGFLWNQPQH,TRBD1,TRBJ1-5,TRBV28
ASSLGQGNTGELF,TRBD1,TRBJ2-2,TRBV5-1
ASSLAGNNSPLH,NA,TRBJ1-6,TRBV4-3
ASSVPVGQRNTIY,NA,TRBJ1-3,TRBV6-6
ASSSRGGRYNEQF,TRBD2,TRBJ2-1,TRBV13
AISESGTGIGDGELF,TRBD1,TRBJ2-2,TRBV10-3
ASRRTGTGVEQY,TRBD1,TRBJ2-7,TRBV6-5
ASTVGGQEFNEQF,NA,TRBJ2-1,TRBV9